The present T cell receptor beta chain was sequenced within a study of CD8 T cells in ankylosing spondylitis. One entry per CDR3 protein, called by TCRdb with MiXCR from the 5' RACE reads. Seen here are more than 250,000 distinct CDR3 sequences, 11% observed once, and the top ten hold more than 7%. In germline, CDR1 is SEHNR, CDR2 FQNEAQ (reference sequence). The junction had 9 bases not matched to a gene; V was cut back by 3 bases and J by 7 bases. The CDR3 runs 15 residues. A few counts support this clonotype. The chain combines TRBV7-9 with TRBJ2-1; 7 nucleotides line up with TRBD2. The TCR was taken from a female donor with ankylosing spondylitis or in good health (not recorded which). The source material was blood, either unsorted or a sorted T cell fraction (not recorded which). This chain's CDR3 is CASSLGGTPRNEQFF. For the CDR3, the DNA is TGTGCCAGCAGCTTGGGGGGGACCCCCCGAAATGAGCAGTTCTTC.